One and the same sample provided the 27 T cell receptor beta chains below, sequenced in a study of regulatory T cells in long-lasting Graves disease. Relying on iRepertoire HTBI primers and Arm-PCR of CDR3 regions, the team built TCR beta libraries. One entry per CDR3 protein, called by TCRdb with MiXCR from the multiplex PCR reads. In the table there are 400,000 to 550,000 distinct CDR3 sequences, approximately 16% of which are singletons. The time point is: newly diagnosed GD, antithyroid drugs for less than 3 months. PBMC RNA was the source of the TCR library. These data also formed part of another study, on T cells in Graves' hyperthyroidism and ophthalmopathy.

Here the sequenced sample was peripheral blood mononuclear cells (PBMCs), taken at new diagnosis, from a patient treated with antithyroid drugs. Receptors were obtained from a woman aged 25-40 years with Graves disease.

This clonotype was detected many times. One end of the junction fails to match germline, which may point to a read error. The V gene is TRBV5-1, the J gene TRBJ2-3; D may be TRBD1 or TRBD2 (5 bases each). CDR1 and CDR2 from the germline V gene are SGHRS and YFSETQ. This CDR3 region has 16 residues. CDR3 in DNA: TGTGCCAGCAGCTTGGGGGTTGGGGCTGGAACAGATACGCAGTATTTT. This gives the protein CASSLGVGAGTDTQYF.

This clonotype was counted many times. The chain has TRBV30 and TRBJ2-1; D perhaps matches TRBD2 (6 bases). In germline, CDR1 is GTSNPN, CDR2 SVGIG (reference sequence). V lost 2 bases and J lost 2, with 22 bases in between. The CDR3 totals 18 residues. CDR3 region: CAWSFPGGRRATYNEQFF. The CDR3 DNA sequence: TGTGCCTGGAGTTTCCCCGGGGGTCGGCGGGCGACCTACAATGAGCAGTTCTTC. The complete variable domain, with remaining parts taken from reference TRBV30 and TRBJ2-1, reads SQTIHQWPATLVQPVGSPLSLECTVEGTSNPNLYWYRQAAGRGLQLLFYSVGIGQISSEVPQNLSASRPQDRQFILSSKKLLLSDSGFYLCAWSFPGGRRATYNEQFFGPGTRLTVL.

The V and J genes are TRBV5-1 and TRBJ2-7, with 7 nucleotides matching TRBD2. In germline, CDR1 is SGHRS, CDR2 YFSETQ. The CDR3 spans 15 residues. V shed 5 bases and J 5 bases; nucleotides not matched to a gene: 13. Written as DNA, the CDR3 is TGCGCCAGCAGGCCGCCGGGACTACCCATCCACGAGCAGTACTTC. It encodes CASRPPGLPIHEQYF.

This clonotype came up many times. The chain uses TRBV5-1 and TRBJ1-2; D not resolved. CDR3 size: 13 residues. The V gene's germline CDR1 is SGHRS and CDR2 YFSETQ. V shed 5 bases and J shed 0 bases, with 8 bases lying between them. CDR3 amino acids: CASSGKTNYGYTF. Written as DNA, the CDR3 is TGCGCCAGCAGTGGGAAAACTAACTATGGCTACACCTTC.

The chain is built from TRBV14 and TRBJ1-6, with D uncertain. CDR1 is SGHDN and CDR2 is FVKESK in the germline V gene. This CDR3 has 14 residues. V was clipped by 1 base and J by 5 bases, with 6 bases between them. The CDR3 protein is CASSQALNNSPLHF. The CDR3 DNA reads TGTGCCAGCAGCCAAGCCCTCAATAATTCACCCCTCCACTTT.

This clonotype was picked up many times. The chain recombines TRBV2 with TRBJ2-1; 9 positions match TRBD2. The CDR3 has 15 residues. CDR1 and CDR2 from the germline V gene are SNHLY and FYNNEI. V shed 4 bases, J shed 4 bases, and the junction held 5 bases outside the gene matches. In DNA form, the CDR3 reads TGTGCCAGCAGTGCCCCCCTAGCGGGATACAATGAGCAGTTCTTC. Translating gives CASSAPLAGYNEQFF.

This clonotype appeared many times. The rearrangement uses TRBV5-6 and TRBJ2-7, with D perhaps matching TRBD2 (7 bases). Germline lookup yields CDR1 SGHDT and CDR2 YYEEEE. The CDR3 is 16 amino acids. The ends were cut back, 1 base at V and 4 bases at J, with 18 bases in the middle. Here the CDR3 DNA reads TGTGCCAGCAGCTTGAGGCCCTTGGGAGGGGGATACGAGCAGTACTTC. This translates into CASSLRPLGGGYEQYF. Full variable domain (missing parts from reference TRBV5-6 and TRBJ2-7): DAGVTQSPTHLIKTRGQQVTLRCSPKSGHDTVSWYQQALGQGPQFIFQYYEEEERQRGNFPDRFSGHQFPNYSSELNVNALLLGDSALYLCASSLRPLGGGYEQYFGPGTRLTVT.

This clonotype has only a few counts. V usage is TRBV4-3 and J usage is TRBJ2-3; D may be TRBD2 (6 bases). The CDR3 loop spans 16 amino acids. Germline loops: CDR1 LGHNA, CDR2 YSLEER. Trimming shortened V by 2 bases and J by 1 base, and 13 bases separated the two germline ends. This CDR3 is CASSQSRGGGTDTQYF. The DNA of the CDR3 is TGCGCCAGCAGCCAAAGCCGGGGAGGAGGCACAGATACGCAGTATTTT.

The rearrangement links TRBV11-2 to TRBJ2-1, with no clear D. Trimming stripped 0 bases from V and 2 bases from J, with 8 bases between. This CDR3 region has 15 residues. Germline V gives CDR1 SGHAT, CDR2 FQNNGV. The CDR3 sequence: CASSLEGLTYNEQFF. For the CDR3, the DNA is TGTGCCAGCAGCTTAGAGGGCTTAACCTACAATGAGCAGTTCTTC.

This clonotype has a handful of counts. The V call is TRBV9, the J call TRBJ2-5; D is unclear. The CDR3 runs 13 residues. Trimming removed 7 bases at V and 5 bases at J, with 15 bases between. CDR1 SGDLS and CDR2 YYNGEE come from the germline V gene. CDR3 amino acids: CASGPGWRETQYF. CDR3 in DNA: TGTGCCAGCGGGCCAGGATGGCGGGAGACCCAGTACTTC.

The sample holds many counts of this clonotype. The J gene is TRBJ2-7, the V gene TRBV2; D tentatively fits TRBD1 or TRBD2 (5 bases each). Trimming left V 10 bases short and J 6 bases short, with 22 bases between. Germline V gives CDR1 SNHLY, CDR2 FYNNEI. CDR3 length: 14 amino acids. CDR3 residues: CATAAGGVLSEQYF. CDR3 nucleotide sequence: TGTGCCACCGCCGCTGGGGGAGTCTTAAGCGAGCAGTACTTC.

This clonotype was picked up many times. The genes are TRBV12-3 or TRBV12-4 and TRBJ2-1; D unresolved. This CDR3 is 13 amino acids long. The V end lost 2 bases, the J end lost 6 bases, and 8 bases lay between the germline ends. The CDR3 sequence: CASSLTEANEQFF. The CDR3 region has the DNA TGTGCCAGCAGTTTAACCGAGGCCAATGAGCAGTTCTTC.

This clonotype was seen repeatedly, ten times or more. The chain is built from TRBV7-9 and TRBJ2-3; TRBD2 aligns across 9 bases. J lost 4 bases, V lost 3 bases, and 5 bases had no gene match. CDR1 is SEHNR and CDR2 is FQNEAQ in the germline V gene (reference sequence). The CDR3 sequence is 15 residues long. CDR3 in DNA: TGTGCCAGCAGCTTCTTAGCGGGAGTGGCAGATACGCAGTATTTT. Translating gives CASSFLAGVADTQYF.

This clonotype was counted at least ten times. The V gene is TRBV30, the J gene TRBJ2-1; TRBD2 matches at 8 bases. The CDR3 sequence is 16 residues long. Germline loops: CDR1 GTSNPN, CDR2 SVGIG (reference sequence). The ends lost 0 bases at V and 5 bases at J; junction bases unmatched: 9. The CDR3: CAWSVAGAHQNNEQFF. CDR3 in DNA: TGTGCCTGGAGTGTAGCGGGAGCGCATCAGAACAATGAGCAGTTCTTC.

The sample holds many counts of this clonotype. The J gene is TRBJ2-7, the V gene TRBV24-1; the D gene could be TRBD1 or TRBD2 (5 bases each). Germline V CDR1 and CDR2: KGHDR, SFDVKD. The CDR3 extends over 14 amino acids. V lost 3 bases and J 7 bases, leaving 15 bases between the germline ends. In DNA, the CDR3 is TGTGCCACCAGTGATGGCCGGACACGAGGGGAGCAGTACTTC. Its protein is CATSDGRTRGEQYF.

This clonotype was observed many times. The V gene is TRBV2, the J gene TRBJ1-1; D is uncertain. This CDR3 is 10 amino acids long. Trimming shortened V by 7 bases and J by 9 bases, and 9 bases separated the two germline ends. Germline lookup yields CDR1 SNHLY and CDR2 FYNNEI. The chain's CDR3 is CASIQLQAFF. The CDR3 DNA sequence: TGTGCCAGCATCCAGCTTCAAGCTTTCTTT.

This clonotype was recorded at least ten times. The rearrangement uses TRBV7-2 and TRBJ2-1, with 10 nucleotides matching TRBD2. CDR1 SGHTA and CDR2 FQGNSA come from the germline V gene. The CDR3 covers 17 residues. Germline trimming cut 5 bases from V and 4 bases from J; bases unmatched to any gene: 11. CDR3 DNA sequence: TGTGCCAGCAGCCCTCGCCTAGCGGGAGCTCTATACAATGAGCAGTTCTTC. This encodes CASSPRLAGALYNEQFF.

This clonotype appeared a few times. J is TRBJ2-3 and V is TRBV19, with D uncertain. The CDR3 runs to 12 residues. Germline V gene lookup returns CDR1 LNHDA and CDR2 SQIVND (reference sequence). V lost 4 bases to trimming and J lost 6 bases, with 8 bases between them. The CDR3 loop is CASSTYWDTQYF. CDR3 nucleotide sequence: TGTGCCAGTAGTACCTATTGGGATACGCAGTATTTT.

This clonotype was seen at least ten times. The gene calls are TRBV7-9 and TRBJ2-1; perhaps D is TRBD1 or TRBD2 (7 bases each). This CDR3 region has 15 residues. Germline assignment: CDR1 SEHNR and CDR2 FQNEAQ (reference sequence). V lost 2 bases and J lost 10, with 18 bases in between. For the CDR3, the DNA is TGTGCCAGCAGCTTAAGCAGGGGGGGCGGGGACGAGCAGTTCTTC. Amino acids: CASSLSRGGGDEQFF. Together with reference TRBV7-9 and TRBJ2-1, the CDR3 gives the full variable domain: DTGVSQNPRHKITKRGQNVTFRCDPISEHNRLYWYRQTLGQGPEFLTYFQNEAQLEKSRLLSDRFSAERPKGSFSTLEIQRTEQGDSAMYLCASSLSRGGGDEQFFGPGTRLTVL.

This clonotype has a count of ten or more. V usage is TRBV5-1 and J usage is TRBJ1-2; TRBD1 aligns across 8 bases. The V gene's germline CDR1 is SGHRS and CDR2 YFSETQ. CDR3 size: 15 residues. Trimming cost V 4 bases and J 4 bases; bases outside gene matches: 9. For the CDR3, the DNA is TGCGCCAGCAGCCCGGGCAGGGGGCAAATCTATGGCTACACCTTC. It yields the protein CASSPGRGQIYGYTF.

This clonotype was seen repeatedly, ten times or more. This chain connects TRBV6-2 or TRBV6-3 to TRBJ2-7; D is uncertain. The V gene's germline CDR1 is MNHEY and CDR2 SVGEGT. Trimming took 2 bases from V and 3 from J, leaving 14 bases between them. CDR3 length: 15 residues. For the CDR3, the DNA is TGTGCCAGCAGTTACCGGATACCTTCGGTCTACGAGCAGTACTTC. This encodes CASSYRIPSVYEQYF.

There are many counts of this clonotype. The V and J genes are TRBV20-1 and TRBJ1-6; D unclear. This CDR3 is built from 14 residues. From germline, CDR1 is DFQATT and CDR2 SNEGSKA (reference sequence). Deletions cut 6 bases from V and 6 bases from J, with 15 bases between. CDR3 protein: CSASSWKTNSPLHF. CDR3 DNA sequence: TGCAGTGCGTCCTCCTGGAAGACTAATTCACCCCTCCACTTT.

Comments on this clonotype: Given a much more abundant clone one base away, this may be a read error. The chain couples TRBV6-1 to TRBJ2-7; D tentatively reads TRBD1 or TRBD2 (5 bases each). Trimming left V 4 bases short and J 1 base short, with 17 bases between. The germline V gene has CDR1 MNHNS and CDR2 SASEGT. This CDR3 spans 16 amino acids. This chain's CDR3 is CASSVMRGRVSYEQYF. The CDR3 DNA reads TGTGCCAGCAGTGTTATGAGGGGCAGGGTTTCCTACGAGCAGTACTTC.

The sample holds a few counts of this clonotype. The J gene is TRBJ2-1, the V gene TRBV7-6; D is perhaps TRBD2 (6 bases). This CDR3 spans 19 amino acids. Germline V gives CDR1 SGHVS, CDR2 FNYEAQ. Trimming shortened V by 1 base and J by 0 bases, and 19 bases separated the two germline ends. The CDR3 here is CASSLGLGRGYSSYNEQFF. CDR3 bases: TGTGCCAGCAGCTTAGGGTTGGGGCGGGGATATAGCTCCTACAATGAGCAGTTCTTC. Full variable domain (missing parts from reference TRBV7-6 and TRBJ2-1): GAGVSQSPRYKVTKRGQDVALRCDPISGHVSLYWYRQALGQGPEFLTYFNYEAQQDKSGLPNDRFSAERPEGSISTLTIQRTEQRDSAMYRCASSLGLGRGYSSYNEQFFGPGTRLTVL.

This chain links TRBV18 with TRBJ1-1; D gene unclear. CDR3 size: 13 residues. V was cut by 6 bases and J by 11 bases, with 19 bases left in between. Germline V gene lookup returns CDR1 KGHSH and CDR2 LQKENI. The CDR3 sequence is CASSDPSGSTAFF. CDR3 DNA: TGTGCCAGCTCGGATCCATCTGGCTCAACGGCTTTCTTT.

This clonotype was found many times. The chain has TRBV3-1 and TRBJ1-2; possibly TRBD1 for D (6 bases). Germline assignment: CDR1 LGHDT and CDR2 YNNKEL (reference sequence). The germline V and J ends were trimmed by 0 bases and 4 bases, with 24 bases remaining between them. CDR3 length equals 19 residues. This chain's CDR3 is CASSQDGGEWAGNGYGYTF. The CDR3 coding sequence is TGTGCCAGCAGCCAAGATGGGGGCGAGTGGGCAGGGAACGGCTATGGCTACACCTTC.

The gene calls are TRBV9 and TRBJ1-1, with D possibly TRBD1 on 6 matching bases. The V gene lost 6 bases and the J gene lost 6 bases, with 15 bases spanning the gap. CDR3 size: 13 residues. Germline CDR1 reads SGDLS; CDR2 reads YYNGEE. The CDR3 DNA follows: TGTGCCAGCACTCCCCAGGGGAGGTCTGAAGCTTTCTTT. Amino acids: CASTPQGRSEAFF.